Listed here are 13 T cell receptor beta chains from one sample, sequenced in a study of T cells in Graves' hyperthyroidism and ophthalmopathy. There were TCR beta CDR3 regions amplified from RNA transcripts. TCR CDR3 regions were first amplified by RT-PCR with HTBI primers. TCRdb reprocessed the multiplex PCR reads via MiXCR and lists one record per CDR3 protein. The sample has 650,000 to 700,000 distinct CDR3 sequences, 15% to 20% seen once. Sequenced: blood. Receptor source: a man aged 50-59 years with Graves' hyperthyroidism.

This clonotype was recorded at least ten times. The rearrangement uses TRBV4-1 and TRBJ1-1; 7 bases are a match to TRBD1. Germline V CDR1 and CDR2: MGHRA, YSYEKL. CDR3 length: 13 amino acids. V lost 4 bases to trimming and J lost 10 bases; unmatched junction nucleotides: 9. The CDR3 sequence: CASSLMRWDRAFF. The DNA of the CDR3 is TGCGCCAGCAGCCTTATGCGGTGGGACAGAGCTTTCTTT.

This clonotype has ten or more counts. The rearrangement uses TRBV7-2 and TRBJ2-2, with 7 bases that match TRBD1. Germline V CDR1 and CDR2: SGHTA, FQGNSA. The CDR3 extends over 12 amino acids. J lost 13 bases, V lost 5 bases, and 7 bases had no gene match. In nucleotides, the CDR3 is TGTGCCAGCAGCGTAGACAGGGTTCGGCTGTTTTTT. As protein: CASSVDRVRLFF.

The CDR3 sequence: CSVRGLAGPGTQYF. The DNA of the CDR3 is TGCAGTGTCCGGGGGCTAGCGGGACCCGGGACCCAGTACTTC. The chain joins TRBV20-1 to TRBJ2-5, with 9 bases lining up with TRBD2. Trimming removed 7 bases from V and 7 bases from J; junction bases left unmatched: 13. The CDR3 consists of 14 residues. Germline assignment: CDR1 DFQATT and CDR2 SNEGSKA (reference sequence).

The chain employs TRBV27 and TRBJ2-5; no firm D call. CDR1 MNHEY and CDR2 SMNVEV come from the germline V gene (reference sequence). This CDR3 region has 16 residues. The V end lost 6 bases, the J end lost 2 bases, and 19 bases lay between the germline ends. The CDR3 sequence is CASSPISWYSQETQYF. In DNA form, the CDR3 reads TGTGCCAGCAGCCCTATCAGTTGGTACTCTCAAGAGACCCAGTACTTC.

The gene calls are TRBV24-1 and TRBJ2-1; TRBD2 aligns across 10 bases. V was pared by 4 bases and J by 9 bases, with 8 bases of the junction left unmatched. The CDR3 runs 15 residues. Germline V CDR1 and CDR2: KGHDR, SFDVKD. CDR3 amino acids: CATSERLAGASEQFF. The CDR3 DNA sequence: TGTGCCACCAGTGAGAGGCTAGCGGGAGCTAGTGAGCAGTTCTTC.

This clonotype showed up many times. The V gene is TRBV5-1, the J gene TRBJ2-1; maybe TRBD2 (6 bases). V lost 0 bases, J lost 2 bases, and 12 bases lay in between. CDR1 and CDR2 (germline): SGHRS, YFSETQ. The CDR3 totals 16 residues. For the CDR3, the DNA is TGCGCCAGCAGCTTGGAGCCTAGCGAAACCTACAATGAGCAGTTCTTC. Translating it yields CASSLEPSETYNEQFF.

The rearrangement uses TRBV28 and TRBJ2-3, with 8 positions matching TRBD2. The ends lost 6 bases at V and 6 bases at J; junction bases unmatched: 14. The CDR3 has 16 amino acids. Germline CDR1 and CDR2: MDHEN and SYDVKM. The CDR3 DNA reads TGTGCCAGCAGCCCCCATACGGGAGGGCTGGGTGATACGCAGTATTTT. As protein: CASSPHTGGLGDTQYF.

This clonotype occurred many times. The chain is built from TRBV7-2 and TRBJ2-5, with a weak D call TRBD2 (7 bases). V lost 5 bases, J lost 0 bases, and 16 bases lay in between. Per germline, CDR1 SGHTA and CDR2 FQGNSA. The CDR3 totals 16 residues. CDR3 protein: CASSPGDYGYQETQYF. CDR3 sequence (DNA): TGTGCCAGCAGCCCAGGGGACTATGGGTACCAAGAGACCCAGTACTTC.

Only a few counts were recorded for this clonotype. The genes are TRBV25-1 and TRBJ2-1; 7 bases map to TRBD1. Germline CDR1 MGHDK, CDR2 SYGVNS. The CDR3 runs 15 residues. V dropped 9 bases and J dropped 5; count of bases not matched to a gene: 13. CDR3: CASCKTGSSDNEQFF. CDR3 DNA: TGTGCCAGTTGCAAGACAGGGTCATCGGACAATGAGCAGTTCTTC.

The table lists this clonotype with a few counts. The chain has TRBV14 and TRBJ2-4, with a tentative D call TRBD1 (6 bases). The CDR3 loop spans 14 amino acids. Trimming left V 4 bases short and J 9 bases short, with 16 bases between. Per the germline V gene, CDR1 is SGHDN and CDR2 is FVKESK. The CDR3 is CASSPSGQLGIQYF. The CDR3 DNA reads TGTGCCAGCAGCCCGTCGGGACAACTAGGCATTCAGTACTTC. Drawing the rest from reference TRBV14 and TRBJ2-4, the complete variable domain is EAGVTQFPSHSVIEKGQTVTLRCDPISGHDNLYWYRRVMGKEIKFLLHFVKESKQDESGMPNNRFLAERTGGTYSTLKVQPAELEDSGVYFCASSPSGQLGIQYFGAGTRLSVL.

The V gene is TRBV30, the J gene TRBJ2-1; 10 bases are a match to TRBD2. After removal of 5 bases from V and 10 bases from J, the junction contained 2 bases not matched to a gene. The germline V gene encodes CDR1 GTSNPN and CDR2 SVGIG (reference sequence). The CDR3 is 11 amino acids. CDR3 residues: CAWGLAVEQFF. In nucleotides, the CDR3 is TGTGCCTGGGGACTAGCGGTCGAGCAGTTCTTC.

The chain has TRBV7-2 and TRBJ2-2; D uncertain. V was trimmed by 6 bases and J by 4 bases, leaving 15 bases between them. Germline CDR1 is SGHTA and CDR2 is FQGNSA. There are 15 residues in the CDR3. The CDR3 bases are TGTGCCAGCAGTCCTGCCACCTCGGCCACCGGGGAGCTGTTTTTT. Translating gives CASSPATSATGELFF.

Notes on this clonotype: Given a much more abundant clone one base away, this may be a read error. The gene calls are TRBV7-8 and TRBJ2-7; 8 bases fit TRBD2. This CDR3 spans 15 amino acids. CDR1 is SGHVS and CDR2 is FQNEAQ in the germline V gene. V gave up 8 bases and J gave up 7 bases; unmatched junction bases: 16. The chain's CDR3 is CASGPRGGGPLEQYF. The CDR3, as DNA: TGTGCCAGCGGCCCCCGGGGGGGCGGACCGTTAGAGCAGTACTTC.